The 16 T cell receptor beta chains below all came from one sample that was sequenced in a study of blood T cell repertoires in COVID-19. Repertoires were generated with immunoSEQ multiplex PCR, while TCRdb's copy carries only in-frame clones and drops some. The sample holds approximately 190,000 clones, about 88% seen once. The sample comprised peripheral blood. Every receptor here comes from a middle-aged woman who had recovered from COVID-19.

This clone came up once. The chain employs TRBV27 and TRBJ2-5, with TRBD1 matching over 10 bases. With V trimmed by 4 bases and J by 5 bases, 4 bases remained unmatched. The germline V gene has CDR1 MNHEY and CDR2 SMNVEV (reference sequence). This CDR3 is 14 amino acids long. CDR3: CASSWDRGLETQYF. CDR3 in DNA: TGTGCCAGCAGTTGGGACAGGGGCCTCGAGACCCAGTACTTC.

In DNA, the CDR3 is TGTGCCAGCAGCCAAGATCGTGTGGGCTGGGAAGCTTTCTTT. Translated: CASSQDRVGWEAFF. V usage is TRBV3-1 (or the pseudogene TRBV3-2) and J usage is TRBJ1-1; no clear D gene. The CDR3 consists of 14 residues. Per the germline V gene, CDR1 is LGHDT and CDR2 is YNNKEL (reference sequence). V lost 0 bases and J 8 bases, leaving 13 bases between the germline ends.

The rearrangement joins TRBV10-3 to TRBJ2-6; 7 positions match TRBD1. From germline, CDR1 is ENHRY and CDR2 SYGVKD. J lost 2 bases, V lost 6 bases, and 13 bases had no gene match. The CDR3 has 18 residues. Here the CDR3 reads CAIRAGTALLTGANVLTF. CDR3 coding DNA: TGTGCCATCAGAGCCGGGACAGCCCTTCTCACTGGGGCCAACGTCCTGACTTTC.

The chain recombines TRBV19 with TRBJ2-1; 12 nucleotides align to TRBD1. Germline CDR1 reads LNHDA; CDR2 reads SQIVND (reference sequence). Trimming took 7 bases from V and 9 from J; bases not matched to a gene: 13. CDR3 length: 16 amino acids. In DNA form, the CDR3 reads TGTGCCAGTATCAATCCCGGGACAGGGGGCGCGGGTGAGCAGTTCTTC. It codes for CASINPGTGGAGEQFF.

This chain uses TRBV14 with TRBJ1-2, with D perhaps TRBD1 (5 bases). V lost 4 bases and J 4 bases, leaving 16 bases between the germline ends. The CDR3 contains 15 residues. Germline V gene data show CDR1 as SGHDN and CDR2 as FVKESK. CDR3 sequence (DNA): TGTGCCAGCAGCCTCCACTCGACAGAGCTCTATGGCTACACCTTC. It codes for CASSLHSTELYGYTF.

CDR3 sequence: CSARDRGNTEAFF. For the CDR3, the DNA is TGCAGCGCCCGGGACAGGGGGAACACTGAAGCTTTCTTT. The rearrangement joins TRBV29-1 to TRBJ1-1, with 10 bases fitting TRBD1. Germline trimming cut 7 bases from V and 1 base from J; bases unmatched to any gene: 3. The CDR3 extends over 13 amino acids. Per the germline V gene, CDR1 is SQVTM and CDR2 is ANQGSEA. Full variable domain (outside the CDR3, taken from reference TRBV29-1 and TRBJ1-1): SAVISQKPSRDICQRGTSLTIQCQVDSQVTMMFWYRQQPGQSLTLIATANQGSEATYESGFVIDKFPISRPNLTFSTLTVSNMSPEDSSIYLCSARDRGNTEAFFGQGTRLTVV.

This clone appeared a single time. The chain employs TRBV18 and TRBJ2-7, with 9 bases that match TRBD1. Trimming took 3 bases from V and 3 from J; bases not matched to a gene: 3. Germline values: CDR1 KGHSH, CDR2 LQKENI. The CDR3 spans 14 residues. For the CDR3, the DNA is TGTGCCAGCTCACCGGGACAGGGAATCTACGAGCAGTACTTC. Its protein product is CASSPGQGIYEQYF.

This clone was observed a single time. The chain recombines TRBV19 with TRBJ1-2; tentatively, D is TRBD1 (5 bases). The ends were cut back, 7 bases at V and 4 bases at J, with 16 bases in the middle. The CDR3 is 14 residues long. CDR1 LNHDA and CDR2 SQIVND come from the germline V gene (reference sequence). DNA of the CDR3: TGTGCCAGTACGGGGGATTATGGACTCTATGGCTACACCTTC. It yields the protein CASTGDYGLYGYTF.

The gene calls are TRBV5-1 and TRBJ2-1; D might be TRBD1 (5 bases). Germline CDR1 reads SGHRS; CDR2 reads YFSETQ. The CDR3 extends over 16 amino acids. The V gene lost 4 bases and the J gene lost 2 bases, with 16 bases spanning the gap. The CDR3 bases are TGCGCCAGCAGCGGCCGATCCTTGGGGCCCTACAATGAGCAGTTCTTC. Translation: CASSGRSLGPYNEQFF.

This clone was seen a few times. The V gene is TRBV7-2, the J gene TRBJ2-1; 9 bases are shared with TRBD2. Losses at the gene ends were 1 base for V and 4 bases for J; bases not matched to a gene: 2. This CDR3 region has 15 residues. The germline CDR1 and CDR2 sequences are SGHTA and FQGNSA. The CDR3 protein is CASSLGGRVYNEQFF. The CDR3 bases are TGTGCCAGCAGCTTAGGCGGGAGGGTATACAATGAGCAGTTCTTC.

The chain combines TRBV18 with TRBJ2-1; perhaps TRBD2 as D (6 bases). Germline CDR1 is KGHSH and CDR2 is LQKENI. This CDR3 comprises 15 residues. Between the trimmed V and J ends, which lost 3 bases and 4 bases, there was a span of 13 bases. CDR3 amino acids: CASSPPGGEYNEQFF. CDR3 in DNA: TGTGCCAGCTCACCTCCCGGGGGAGAGTACAATGAGCAGTTCTTC. The whole variable domain, remainder taken from reference TRBV18 and TRBJ2-1, is NAGVMQNPRHLVRRRGQEARLRCSPMKGHSHVYWYRQLPEEGLKFMVYLQKENIIDESGMPKERFSAEFPKEGPSILRIQQVVRGDSAAYFCASSPPGGEYNEQFFGPGTRLTVL.

The rearrangement uses TRBV4-2 and TRBJ2-7; TRBD1 aligns across 7 bases. Germline CDR1 is LGHNA and CDR2 is YNFKEQ. V was clipped by 0 bases and J by 3 bases; unmatched bases: 8. The CDR3 consists of 16 residues. The CDR3 DNA is TGTGCCAGCAGCCAAGAGTACAGACAGGGATTCTACGAGCAGTACTTC. This translates into CASSQEYRQGFYEQYF.

The chain joins TRBV27 to TRBJ2-7; 8 bases map to TRBD1. Unmatched junction bases numbered 11, after V lost 6 bases and J lost 4 bases. Germline V gene lookup returns CDR1 MNHEY and CDR2 SMNVEV (reference sequence). The CDR3 is 15 amino acids. CDR3 amino acids: CASRLGTGGGYEQYF. The CDR3 nucleotides read TGTGCCAGCAGACTGGGGACAGGAGGGGGTTACGAGCAGTACTTC.

The chain is built from TRBV19 and TRBJ1-1; 10 bases are shared with TRBD1. The CDR3 covers 15 residues. Germline loops: CDR1 LNHDA, CDR2 SQIVND (reference sequence). V dropped 4 bases and J dropped 7; count of bases not matched to a gene: 9. This chain's CDR3 is CASSRMDRGVVEAFF. CDR3 bases: TGTGCCAGTAGTAGGATGGACAGGGGGGTCGTTGAAGCTTTCTTT.

V is TRBV15 and J is TRBJ1-1; D might be TRBD1 (6 bases). Germline CDR1 reads LNHNV; CDR2 reads YYDKDF (reference sequence). V was clipped by 0 bases and J by 0 bases, with 14 bases between them. This CDR3 comprises 17 residues. CDR3 sequence reads: CATSRDFGQTLNTEAFF. The CDR3 DNA reads TGTGCCACCAGCAGAGATTTCGGACAGACTTTGAACACTGAAGCTTTCTTT.

Notes on this clone: Other nucleotide sequences in the sample specify the same CDR3. The chain joins TRBV18 to TRBJ2-7; D remains ambiguous. The germline V gene encodes CDR1 KGHSH and CDR2 LQKENI. V was pared by 6 bases and J by 0 bases, with 9 bases between. This CDR3 is 13 amino acids long. CDR3 in amino acids: CASSPYSSYEQYF. CDR3 sequence (DNA): TGTGCCAGCTCCCCCTATAGCTCCTACGAGCAGTACTTC. The entire variable domain, with the rest obtained from reference TRBV18 and TRBJ2-7, is as follows: NAGVMQNPRHLVRRRGQEARLRCSPMKGHSHVYWYRQLPEEGLKFMVYLQKENIIDESGMPKERFSAEFPKEGPSILRIQQVVRGDSAAYFCASSPYSSYEQYFGPGTRLTVT.